This T cell receptor beta chain derives from a study of blood T cell repertoires in COVID-19. Study background: Sources were T cells, B-cell-depleted T cells, or PBMCs; the material itself was cDNA or gDNA.

Trimming stripped 0 bases from V and 17 bases from J, with 11 bases between. Per germline, CDR1 DFQATT and CDR2 SNEGSKA (reference sequence). This CDR3 has 11 amino acids. The age range of participants was about 18 to 100 years, with residence in fewer than 25 US areas. In the source study's methods: Amplification with reference gene primers provided the estimates of nucleated cell counts. Method: immunoSEQ multiplex PCR; TCRdb's copy keeps in-frame clones and lacks some. That table supplies the V and J calls and clone size; D and trimming were determined from the DNA. The repertoire holds about 260,000 clones, around 89% seen once, with under 2.5% in the top ten.

The receptor's source is a young woman who had recovered from COVID-19. The chain joins TRBV20-1 to TRBJ1-6; TRBD1 is a possible D gene (6 bases). Specimen: PBMCs or T cells enriched from blood (not recorded which). CDR3 in DNA: TGCAGTGCTAGAGAGACAGGATTCGTCCACTTT. This encodes CSARETGFVHF.